These 15 T cell receptor beta chains came from one sample sequenced in a study of blood T cells in healthy people across ages. A second 7 to 11 cycle PCR used barcoded and J-beta primers. TCRdb re-derived calls from the 5' RACE reads in MiXCR, one entry per CDR3 protein. This table holds under 2,000,000 distinct CDR3 sequences, less than 50% found once. The sequencing input was blood. The origin of the receptors is a woman between 35 and 50 years old in good health.

The V gene is TRBV7-9, the J gene TRBJ1-2; no firm D call. Trimming stripped 5 bases from V and 4 bases from J, with 8 bases between. The CDR3 is 12 residues long. Germline CDR1 and CDR2: SEHNR and FQNEAQ (reference sequence). CDR3 DNA: TGTGCCAGCAGCAATCAGGCCTATGGCTACACCTTC. It is translated as CASSNQAYGYTF.

The CDR3 bases are TGTGCCAGCAGCCCCGGGCAGGGGACGGATGAGCAGTTCTTC. This gives the protein CASSPGQGTDEQFF. The chain is built from TRBV7-3 and TRBJ2-1; TRBD1 might be the D (6 bases). CDR3 length equals 14 residues. Germline CDR1 is SGHTA and CDR2 is FQGTGA. Deletions cut 5 bases from V and 8 bases from J, with 16 bases between.

This clonotype occurred a few times. The gene calls are TRBV11-2 and TRBJ2-5; TRBD1 matches at 8 bases. J lost 1 base, V lost 4 bases, and 5 bases had no gene match. This CDR3 region has 15 residues. Germline values: CDR1 SGHAT, CDR2 FQNNGV. As DNA, the CDR3 is TGTGCCAGCAGCTCCGGGGACAGGCCCCAAGAGACCCAGTACTTC. This gives the protein CASSSGDRPQETQYF.

This clonotype has more than one count but fewer than ten. The J gene is TRBJ1-5, the V gene TRBV7-2; unclear D gene. Germline loops: CDR1 SGHTA, CDR2 FQGNSA. The CDR3 runs to 14 residues. Trimming took 4 bases from V and 4 from J, leaving 11 bases between them. CDR3 sequence reads: CASSSDGGNQPQHF. DNA of the CDR3: TGTGCCAGCAGCTCAGATGGAGGAAATCAGCCCCAGCATTTT.

This clonotype has only a few counts. The rearrangement uses TRBV6-2 or TRBV6-3 and TRBJ2-1; D gene ambiguous. Germline CDR1 is MNHEY and CDR2 is SVGEGT. V was clipped by 6 bases and J by 8 bases, with 17 bases between them. The length of the CDR3 is 14 residues. The CDR3 region has the DNA TGTGCCAGCAGCCCCCTCAGTTCTCCCCATGAGCAGTTCTTC. Protein product: CASSPLSSPHEQFF.

This clonotype was seen only once. The genes are TRBV4-2 and TRBJ1-6; the match to TRBD1 covers 8 bases. With 3 bases clipped from V and 9 bases from J, the junction kept 10 bases outside the gene matches. Germline V gene lookup returns CDR1 LGHNA and CDR2 YNFKEQ. The CDR3 contains 16 residues. The CDR3 region is CASSHPGGQGGSPLHF. CDR3 bases: TGTGCCAGCAGCCACCCGGGCGGACAGGGTGGTTCACCCCTCCACTTT.

The chain employs TRBV6-4 and TRBJ2-1; 12 bases line up with TRBD2. Germline trimming cut 4 bases from V and 3 bases from J; bases unmatched to any gene: 4. This CDR3 comprises 16 residues. Looked up from germline, CDR1 is MRHNA and CDR2 is SNTAGT. Written as DNA, the CDR3 is TGTGCCAGCAGTGTGGCTAGCGGGGGGGTCTACAATGAGCAGTTCTTC. This encodes CASSVASGGVYNEQFF.

The rearrangement links TRBV7-2 to TRBJ2-3; TRBD2 matches 13 bases. The J segment lost 9 bases and the V segment lost 6 bases, leaving 9 bases of the junction unmatched. This CDR3 is built from 15 residues. Germline V gene sequence: CDR1 SGHTA, CDR2 FQGNSA. The chain's CDR3 is CASRGTSGGDGTQYF. The CDR3 nucleotides read TGTGCCAGCAGGGGTACTAGCGGGGGGGACGGGACGCAGTATTTT.

The CDR3 loop reads CASSHNGSQRIHQETQYF. DNA of the CDR3: TGCGCCAGCAGTCACAATGGCAGTCAGAGGATCCACCAAGAGACCCAGTACTTC. The gene calls are TRBV5-1 and TRBJ2-5; unclear D gene. V was shortened by 5 bases and J by 0 bases, with 23 bases between the two germline ends. The V gene's germline CDR1 is SGHRS and CDR2 YFSETQ. The CDR3 spans 18 residues.

This clonotype appeared a few times. CDR3: CSASRQTFQETQYF. The DNA for the CDR3 is TGCAGTGCTAGCCGACAGACGTTCCAAGAGACCCAGTACTTC. J is TRBJ2-5 and V is TRBV20-1; perhaps TRBD1 as D (5 bases). Trimming took off 3 bases at V and 1 base at J, with 12 bases between the two ends. CDR1 DFQATT and CDR2 SNEGSKA come from the germline V gene (reference sequence). This CDR3 is built from 14 residues.

The V and J genes are TRBV18 and TRBJ1-1; 8 positions agree with TRBD1. V was pared by 6 bases and J by 5 bases, with 14 bases of the junction left unmatched. The CDR3 length is 16 residues. From germline, CDR1 is KGHSH and CDR2 LQKENI. The CDR3 nucleotides are TGTGCCAGCTCGACGGGGGCAGGGGGCATTAAGACTGAAGCTTTCTTT. Its protein product is CASSTGAGGIKTEAFF. The variable domain in full, completed from reference TRBV18 and TRBJ1-1, reads NAGVMQNPRHLVRRRGQEARLRCSPMKGHSHVYWYRQLPEEGLKFMVYLQKENIIDESGMPKERFSAEFPKEGPSILRIQQVVRGDSAAYFCASSTGAGGIKTEAFFGQGTRLTVV.

In its sample, this clonotype was seen a few times. This chain connects TRBV10-3 to TRBJ1-6, with D possibly TRBD1 on 5 matching bases. Germline values: CDR1 ENHRY, CDR2 SYGVKD. V shed 3 bases and J shed 3 bases, with 12 bases lying between them. The CDR3 is 16 amino acids. The DNA of the CDR3 is TGTGCCATCAGTGAAATGGGGACCGACTATAATTCACCCCTCCACTTT. Protein: CAISEMGTDYNSPLHF.

The CDR3 DNA sequence: TGTGCCAGCAGCCTCGGGGGGACCGGTTTGGGCAATGAGCAGTTCTTC. Amino acid sequence: CASSLGGTGLGNEQFF. This rearrangement joins TRBV7-9 to TRBJ2-1; 7 bases fit TRBD2. Trimming took 5 bases from V and 6 from J; bases not matched to a gene: 13. Germline V gene lookup returns CDR1 SEHNR and CDR2 FQNEAQ (reference sequence). The CDR3 consists of 16 residues. Together with reference TRBV7-9 and TRBJ2-1, the CDR3 gives the full variable domain: DTGVSQNPRHKITKRGQNVTFRCDPISEHNRLYWYRQTLGQGPEFLTYFQNEAQLEKSRLLSDRFSAERPKGSFSTLEIQRTEQGDSAMYLCASSLGGTGLGNEQFFGPGTRLTVL.

In regard to this clonotype: A much larger clone differs by one base, so this may be a read error. The rearrangement uses TRBV6-2 or TRBV6-3 and TRBJ2-4, with D unresolved. The CDR3 is 15 residues long. The germline V gene encodes CDR1 MNHEY and CDR2 SVGEGT. CDR3 bases: TGTGCCAGCGTCTTAGGATCCCTAGGCAAAAACGTTCAGTACTTC. This sequence encodes CASVLGSLGKNVQYF.

This clonotype occurred once. J is TRBJ2-3 and V is TRBV3-1; TRBD2 aligns across 13 bases. Germline V gives CDR1 LGHDT, CDR2 YNNKEL (reference sequence). V dropped 5 bases and J dropped 4; count of bases not matched to a gene: 15. The CDR3 sequence is 19 residues long. The CDR3 sequence: CASSYHRTSGGRRSDTQYF. The CDR3 region has the DNA TGTGCCAGCAGCTACCACCGGACTAGCGGGGGCCGGCGGTCAGATACGCAGTATTTT.